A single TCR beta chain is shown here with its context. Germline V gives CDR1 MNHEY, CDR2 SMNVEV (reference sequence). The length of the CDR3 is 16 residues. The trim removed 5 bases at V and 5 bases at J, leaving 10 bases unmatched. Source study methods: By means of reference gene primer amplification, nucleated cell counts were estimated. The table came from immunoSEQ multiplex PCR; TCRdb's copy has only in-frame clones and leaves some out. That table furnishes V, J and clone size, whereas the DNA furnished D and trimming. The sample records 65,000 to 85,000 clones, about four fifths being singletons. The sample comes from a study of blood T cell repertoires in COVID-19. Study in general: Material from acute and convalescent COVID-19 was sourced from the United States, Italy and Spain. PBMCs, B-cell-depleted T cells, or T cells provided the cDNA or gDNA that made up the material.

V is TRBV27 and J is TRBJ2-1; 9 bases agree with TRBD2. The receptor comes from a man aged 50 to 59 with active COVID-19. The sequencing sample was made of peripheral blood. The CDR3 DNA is TGTGCCAGCAGTCCGTTACTAGCGGGTCTAAACAATGAGCAGTTCTTC. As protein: CASSPLLAGLNNEQFF.